The 29 T cell receptor beta chains reported below all come from one sample, sequenced in a study of human T cells and chemical hapten exposure. It was unfractionated whole blood from which total RNA was extracted. One entry per CDR3 protein, called by TCRdb with MiXCR from the 5' RACE reads. The table has about 140,000 distinct CDR3 sequences, around 4% seen once. The receptors here all came from a female donor in good health.

V and J are TRBV5-1 and TRBJ1-1, with a possible D match to TRBD1 (5 bases). Per the germline V gene, CDR1 is SGHRS and CDR2 is YFSETQ. This CDR3 is 13 amino acids long. The V end lost 4 bases, the J end lost 3 bases, and 10 bases lay between the germline ends. The CDR3 region has the DNA TGCGCCAGCAGCGCACAAGGGGACACTGAAGCTTTCTTT. It is translated as CASSAQGDTEAFF.

This clonotype occurred many times. This chain uses TRBV12-3 or TRBV12-4 with TRBJ2-3; 8 bases map to TRBD2. The length of the CDR3 is 16 residues. Trimming removed 3 bases from V and 3 bases from J; junction bases left unmatched: 8. The CDR3 DNA follows: TGTGCCAGCAGTTTTATCAGCGGGGGTTCTACAGATACGCAGTATTTT. This codes for CASSFISGGSTDTQYF.

Only a few counts were recorded for this clonotype. This chain uses TRBV12-3 or TRBV12-4 with TRBJ2-1; possibly TRBD2 for D (6 bases). This CDR3 has 11 residues. V lost 6 bases and J 9 bases, leaving 9 bases between the germline ends. The CDR3 loop is CASSSGPEQFF. The CDR3 bases are TGTGCCAGCAGCAGCGGGCCTGAGCAGTTCTTC.

This clonotype showed up many times. The J gene is TRBJ2-2, the V gene TRBV28, with 10 bases matching TRBD2. Germline-derived CDR1 and CDR2 are MDHEN and SYDVKM. The CDR3 covers 16 residues. V gave up 6 bases and J gave up 0 bases; unmatched junction bases: 4. The CDR3 nucleotides read TGTGCCAGCAGATCTAGCGGGGGCGCGAACACCGGGGAGCTGTTTTTT. Its protein is CASRSSGGANTGELFF.

This clonotype was counted many times. The chain couples TRBV6-6 to TRBJ1-1, with a weak D call TRBD1 (5 bases). Trimming left V 4 bases short and J 2 bases short, with 14 bases between. This CDR3 is built from 15 residues. CDR1 is MNHNY and CDR2 is SVGAGI in the germline V gene (reference sequence). The CDR3, as DNA: TGTGCCAGCAGTTTCCGGGGACGGTCCAACACTGAAGCTTTCTTT. This sequence encodes CASSFRGRSNTEAFF.

The table lists this clonotype with many counts. The gene calls are TRBV6-6 and TRBJ1-1, with D perhaps TRBD1 (6 bases). The CDR3 covers 11 residues. Germline lookup yields CDR1 MNHNY and CDR2 SVGAGI (reference sequence). Trimming cost V 4 bases and J 7 bases, with 7 bases left between them. This CDR3 is CASSWGREAFF. The CDR3 bases are TGTGCCAGCAGTTGGGGGCGTGAAGCTTTCTTT.

With regard to this clonotype: With a much larger clone just one base away, this may be a read error. This sequence joins TRBV4-3 and TRBJ1-6; maybe TRBD1 (6 bases). CDR1 and CDR2 from the germline V gene are LGHNA and YSLEER. This CDR3 has 15 residues. V lost 1 base and J lost 11, with 15 bases in between. The CDR3 DNA reads TGCGCCAGCAGCCAAGTCCCACAGGGAGGTGCACCCCTCCACTTT. Protein product: CASSQVPQGGAPLHF.

This clonotype was seen a handful of times. CDR3 sequence (DNA): TGTGCCAGCAGTGGGATTCAGAAGCAGTATTTT. Its translation: CASSGIQKQYF. The chain joins TRBV2 to TRBJ2-3, with D unresolved. This CDR3 has 11 residues. Germline V gene sequence: CDR1 SNHLY, CDR2 FYNNEI. Deletions cut 4 bases from V and 11 bases from J, with 10 bases between.

This clonotype has at least ten counts. The genes are TRBV20-1 and TRBJ2-1; no clear D gene. V dropped 8 bases and J dropped 0 bases, with 11 bases sitting between them. Germline V gene data show CDR1 as DFQATT and CDR2 as SNEGSKA (reference sequence). The CDR3 contains 13 residues. CDR3 DNA: TGCAGTCTCACGTCTAGCTCCTACAATGAGCAGTTCTTC. Translated, it gives CSLTSSSYNEQFF.

This clonotype was seen ten or more times. The V call is TRBV3-1, the J call TRBJ2-3; D possibly corresponds to TRBD1 (6 bases). This CDR3 comprises 16 residues. Germline loops: CDR1 LGHDT, CDR2 YNNKEL (reference sequence). Trimming shortened V by 2 bases and J by 1 base, and 13 bases separated the two germline ends. CDR3 nucleotides: TGTGCCAGCAGCCAACATTCAGGGGTTCGCACAGATACGCAGTATTTT. Translation: CASSQHSGVRTDTQYF.

This clonotype was counted many times. The rearrangement uses TRBV27 and TRBJ2-7; D remains ambiguous. The CDR3 is 13 amino acids. Germline lookup yields CDR1 MNHEY and CDR2 SMNVEV (reference sequence). The V end was cut by 4 bases, the J end by 3 bases, with 10 bases between. This CDR3 is CASSSNTDYEQYF. The CDR3 bases are TGTGCCAGCAGTTCCAACACCGACTACGAGCAGTACTTC.

Ten or more counts support this clonotype. V gene TRBV12-3 or TRBV12-4 combines with J gene TRBJ1-1; 10 bases are a match to TRBD1. V dropped 6 bases and J dropped 4; count of bases not matched to a gene: 5. The CDR3 runs to 14 residues. The CDR3 sequence is CASRPTGGRTEAFF. The DNA for the CDR3 is TGTGCCAGCAGACCGACAGGGGGCCGCACTGAAGCTTTCTTT.

The CDR3 spells CASRGQASNQPQHF. The CDR3 DNA follows: TGTGCCAGCAGGGGACAGGCTAGCAATCAGCCCCAGCATTTT. The V and J genes are TRBV2 and TRBJ1-5; TRBD1 agrees at 8 bases. CDR1 SNHLY and CDR2 FYNNEI come from the germline V gene. The CDR3 has 14 amino acids. The V and J ends lost 6 bases and 0 bases, in that order; junction bases with no gene match: 1.

There are many counts of this clonotype. The V gene is TRBV27, the J gene TRBJ1-1; 7 nucleotides line up with TRBD1. Unmatched junction bases numbered 6, after V lost 8 bases and J lost 0 bases. The CDR3 is 14 residues long. Germline V gene sequence: CDR1 MNHEY, CDR2 SMNVEV (reference sequence). CDR3 nucleotides: TGTGCCAGCTGCGGGACAGCCTTGAACACTGAAGCTTTCTTT. This encodes CASCGTALNTEAFF.

At least ten counts were recorded for this clonotype. The gene calls are TRBV4-3 and TRBJ2-7; the D gene is possibly TRBD2 (6 bases). V was shortened by 0 bases and J by 8 bases, with 20 bases between the two germline ends. Germline CDR1 reads LGHNA; CDR2 reads YSLEER. The CDR3 spans 16 residues. Written as DNA, the CDR3 is TGCGCCAGCAGCCAAGAATCTTTCCAGGAGGGTTATAAGCAGTACTTC. Translating gives CASSQESFQEGYKQYF.

This clonotype has a handful of counts. The chain has TRBV7-3 and TRBJ2-6; D is tentatively TRBD1 or TRBD2 (5 bases each). This CDR3 region has 17 residues. CDR1 SGHTA and CDR2 FQGTGA come from the germline V gene. Trimming left V 0 bases short and J 0 bases short, with 9 bases between. The chain's CDR3 is CASSLTGRSSGANVLTF. The CDR3 coding sequence is TGTGCCAGCAGCTTAACGGGACGGAGCTCTGGGGCCAACGTCCTGACTTTC. Supplemented by reference TRBV7-3 and TRBJ2-6, the full variable domain reads GAGVSQTPSNKVTEKGKYVELRCDPISGHTALYWYRQSLGQGPEFLIYFQGTGAADDSGLPNDRFFAVRPEGSVSTLKIQRTERGDSAVYLCASSLTGRSSGANVLTFGAGSRLTVL.

The rearrangement links TRBV7-8 to TRBJ2-5; D is ambiguous. Deletions cut 8 bases from V and 4 bases from J, with 2 bases between. From germline, CDR1 is SGHVS and CDR2 FQNEAQ. The CDR3 runs 9 residues. CDR3 protein: CASPETQYF. CDR3 in DNA: TGTGCCAGCCCAGAGACCCAGTACTTC. Variable domain in full (rest from reference TRBV7-8 and TRBJ2-5): GAGVSQSPRYKVAKRGQDVALRCDPISGHVSLFWYQQALGQGPEFLTYFQNEAQLDKSGLPSDRFFAERPEGSVSTLKIQRTQQEDSAVYLCASPETQYFGPGTRLLVL.

This clonotype appeared many times. The chain's CDR3 is CASSQGRSYEQYF. DNA of the CDR3: TGTGCCAGCAGCCAGGGTCGTTCCTACGAGCAGTACTTC. The J gene is TRBJ2-7, the V gene TRBV3-1; D remains ambiguous. Germline V lookup: CDR1 LGHDT, CDR2 YNNKEL (reference sequence). The CDR3 is 13 amino acids. The germline V and J ends were trimmed by 3 bases and 1 base, with 7 bases remaining between them.

The sample holds many counts of this clonotype. The J gene is TRBJ2-7, the V gene TRBV6-7; the D gene is possibly TRBD2 (5 bases). TRBV6-7 is recorded as an ORF, its role being uncertain. The germline V and J ends were trimmed by 4 bases and 0 bases, with 25 bases remaining between them. This CDR3 spans 19 amino acids. CDR3 sequence: CASSFRLHGLADFSYEQYF. The CDR3 DNA follows: TGTGCCAGCAGTTTCCGACTCCACGGACTGGCCGATTTCTCCTACGAGCAGTACTTC.

This clonotype showed up many times. The rearrangement joins TRBV7-8 to TRBJ2-1; 8 positions agree with TRBD2. The germline V gene encodes CDR1 SGHVS and CDR2 FQNEAQ. V was pared by 2 bases and J by 2 bases, with 11 bases of the junction left unmatched. CDR3 length: 18 residues. The DNA of the CDR3 is TGTGCCAGCAGCTTACTTATGGTAGCGGGGAAAACCTACAATGAGCAGTTCTTC. This translates into CASSLLMVAGKTYNEQFF.

Many counts were recorded for this clonotype. The rearrangement joins TRBV20-1 to TRBJ2-1, with 8 bases matching TRBD2. The V and J ends lost 6 bases and 0 bases, in that order; junction bases with no gene match: 10. The CDR3 spans 16 residues. Germline lookup yields CDR1 DFQATT and CDR2 SNEGSKA (reference sequence). The CDR3 DNA sequence: TGCAGTGCCCCTCTTGGGCGGGGGGTCTCCTACAATGAGCAGTTCTTC. Translated: CSAPLGRGVSYNEQFF.

At least ten counts were recorded for this clonotype. This chain connects TRBV5-1 to TRBJ1-5, with unresolved D. Trimming shortened V by 5 bases and J by 0 bases, and 12 bases separated the two germline ends. Germline assignment: CDR1 SGHRS and CDR2 YFSETQ. The CDR3 totals 15 residues. CDR3 residues: CASRGTPNSNQPQHF. The CDR3 nucleotides read TGCGCCAGCAGAGGTACACCCAATAGCAATCAGCCCCAGCATTTT.

This clonotype was seen ten or more times. For the CDR3, the DNA is TGTGCCAGCAGTCGACTAGCGGGAGTGCAAAATGAGCAGTTCTTC. Its translation is CASSRLAGVQNEQFF. The chain combines TRBV6-6 with TRBJ2-1; 12 bases agree with TRBD2. Germline CDR1 MNHNY, CDR2 SVGAGI (reference sequence). The CDR3 has 15 residues. V shed 5 bases, J shed 7 bases, and the junction held 6 bases outside the gene matches.

This clonotype was seen repeatedly, ten times or more. The V gene is TRBV10-3, the J gene TRBJ1-3; 9 nucleotides agree with TRBD1. This CDR3 has 16 residues. Germline-derived CDR1 and CDR2 are ENHRY and SYGVKD. V shed 1 base and J 4 bases; nucleotides not matched to a gene: 5. The CDR3 protein is CAISELTGGYGNTIYF. CDR3 bases: TGTGCCATCAGTGAGTTAACAGGGGGCTACGGAAACACCATATATTTT.

In this sample, this clonotype turned up many times. The chain employs TRBV27 and TRBJ2-7, with 9 bases fitting TRBD1. The length of the CDR3 is 17 residues. CDR1 MNHEY and CDR2 SMNVEV come from the germline V gene (reference sequence). V shed 6 bases, J shed 6 bases, and the junction held 18 bases outside the gene matches. The CDR3 loop is CASSPQVVLGQGGEQYF. The CDR3 DNA reads as TGTGCCAGCAGCCCCCAAGTTGTGTTGGGACAGGGAGGCGAGCAGTACTTC.

Many counts were recorded for this clonotype. This chain links TRBV11-1 with TRBJ1-1; weak D call: TRBD1 (5 bases). V lost 0 bases, J lost 7 bases, and 15 bases lay in between. Germline V gives CDR1 SGHAT, CDR2 FQDESV (reference sequence). This CDR3 region has 15 residues. The CDR3 spells CASSLASFWDGEAFF. CDR3 nucleotide sequence: TGTGCCAGCAGCTTAGCATCCTTCTGGGACGGTGAAGCTTTCTTT.

The table lists this clonotype with many counts. This rearrangement joins TRBV20-1 to TRBJ1-6; weak D call: TRBD1 (6 bases). V was pared by 6 bases and J by 5 bases, with 14 bases between. The CDR3 length is 14 residues. Germline-derived CDR1 and CDR2 are DFQATT and SNEGSKA (reference sequence). CDR3 protein: CSAEAGTHNSPLHF. The CDR3 nucleotides read TGCAGTGCGGAAGCCGGGACACATAATTCACCCCTCCACTTT.

This clonotype was seen repeatedly, ten times or more. This chain joins TRBV9 and TRBJ2-1; 7 bases map to TRBD2. With V trimmed by 3 bases and J by 0 bases, 6 bases remained unmatched. The V gene's germline CDR1 is SGDLS and CDR2 YYNGEE. The CDR3 totals 16 residues. The CDR3 bases are TGTGCCAGCAGCGAGAGCGGGGCCGTCTCCTACAATGAGCAGTTCTTC. It codes for CASSESGAVSYNEQFF.

V and J are TRBV9 and TRBJ1-5; D gene unclear. From germline, CDR1 is SGDLS and CDR2 YYNGEE. Trimming cost V 4 bases and J 0 bases, with 11 bases left between them. This CDR3 comprises 15 residues. The CDR3 bases are TGTGCCAGCAGCTCCGCAGGCGGTAGCAATCAGCCCCAGCATTTT. Residues: CASSSAGGSNQPQHF.